A selection of T cell receptor beta chains follows, all from one sample in a study of cytomegalovirus exposure and HLA in healthy donors. Data came from immunoSEQ multiplex PCR; TCRdb stores just in-frame clones and leaves some out. This table holds about 130,000 clones, just under 95% found once. The sequenced material came from PBMCs. Receptors were obtained from a woman aged 18-29 years in good health and CMV-seronegative. The CDR3 runs from the conserved cysteine through the conserved F or W. A D gene is named only where the DNA matches it firmly. Rows may omit the clone size; those that give it use once, few, many or a size class.

j_gene: TRBJ2-2; len: 15; v_gene: TRBV11-2; d_gene: TRBD1; abundance: NA; CDR3aa: CASSSAGTGVGELFF; CDR3nt: TGTGCCAGCAGCTCAGCCGGGACAGGGGTCGGGGAGCTGTTTTTT
j_gene: TRBJ1-4; len: 18; v_gene: TRBV27; d_gene: TRBD1; abundance: NA; CDR3aa: CASSSLGQASATNEKLFF; CDR3nt: TGTGCCAGCAGTTCGCTAGGACAGGCCTCTGCAACTAATGAAAAACTGTTTTTT
j_gene: TRBJ2-7; len: 15; v_gene: TRBV28; d_gene: TRBD2; abundance: NA; CDR3aa: CASSMGLAYNYEQYF; CDR3nt: TGTGCCAGCAGCATGGGACTAGCGTACAACTACGAGCAGTACTTC
j_gene: TRBJ1-5; len: 19; v_gene: TRBV19; d_gene: TRBD1; abundance: NA; CDR3aa: CASSAAVRQGAGSNQPQHF; CDR3nt: TGTGCCAGTAGCGCCGCCGTGAGACAGGGGGCTGGAAGCAATCAGCCCCAGCATTTT
j_gene: TRBJ1-5; len: 14; v_gene: TRBV10-2; d_gene: NA; abundance: NA; CDR3aa: CASSESQRDQPQHF; CDR3nt: TGCGCCAGCAGTGAGTCTCAGCGAGATCAGCCCCAGCATTTT
j_gene: TRBJ1-2; len: 14; v_gene: TRBV28; d_gene: NA; abundance: NA; CDR3aa: CASSLGQGNYGYTF; CDR3nt: TGTGCCAGCAGTTTAGGGCAGGGTAACTATGGCTACACCTTC
j_gene: TRBJ2-6; len: 15; v_gene: TRBV29-1; d_gene: TRBD2; abundance: NA; CDR3aa: CSVTGGGSGANVLTF; CDR3nt: TGCAGCGTTACGGGGGGGGGCTCTGGGGCCAACGTCCTGACTTTC
j_gene: TRBJ2-7; len: 14; v_gene: TRBV27; d_gene: TRBD2; abundance: NA; CDR3aa: CASSHQAGYYEQYF; CDR3nt: TGTGCCAGCAGTCATCAAGCGGGATACTACGAGCAGTACTTC
j_gene: TRBJ2-3; len: 16; v_gene: TRBV9; d_gene: TRBD1; abundance: once; CDR3aa: CASSGGTGFSTDTQYF; CDR3nt: TGTGCCAGCAGCGGCGGGACAGGGTTTAGCACAGATACGCAGTATTTT
j_gene: TRBJ2-7; len: 15; v_gene: TRBV5-1; d_gene: TRBD1; abundance: NA; CDR3aa: CASSLGGTGAYEQYF; CDR3nt: TGCGCCAGCAGCTTGGGCGGGACAGGGGCCTACGAGCAGTACTTC
j_gene: TRBJ2-2; len: 17; v_gene: TRBV5-1; d_gene: NA; abundance: NA; CDR3aa: CASSLIRGTDRTGELFF; CDR3nt: TGCGCCAGCAGCCTAATTCGGGGGACGGATCGAACCGGGGAGCTGTTTTTT
j_gene: TRBJ1-4; len: 14; v_gene: TRBV6-5; d_gene: NA; abundance: few; CDR3aa: CASSYGATNEKLFF; CDR3nt: TGTGCCAGCAGTTACGGAGCAACTAATGAAAAACTGTTTTTT
j_gene: TRBJ1-5; len: 15; v_gene: TRBV2; d_gene: NA; abundance: NA; CDR3aa: CASDLNSQGNQPQHF; CDR3nt: TGTGCCAGCGACCTTAACTCCCAGGGAAATCAGCCCCAGCATTTT
j_gene: TRBJ1-2; len: 13; v_gene: TRBV19; d_gene: NA; abundance: NA; CDR3aa: CASQRARDYGYTF; CDR3nt: TGTGCCAGTCAGAGGGCAAGGGACTATGGCTACACCTTC
j_gene: TRBJ2-5; len: 13; v_gene: TRBV28; d_gene: NA; abundance: NA; CDR3aa: CASSQEPQETQYF; CDR3nt: TGTGCCAGCAGCCAGGAACCCCAAGAGACCCAGTACTTC
j_gene: TRBJ1-5; len: 16; v_gene: TRBV18; d_gene: NA; abundance: once; CDR3aa: CASSPLGGGGNQPQHF; CDR3nt: TGTGCCAGCTCACCGTTAGGCGGGGGTGGCAATCAGCCCCAGCATTTT
j_gene: TRBJ1-1; len: 13; v_gene: TRBV5-6; d_gene: NA; abundance: NA; CDR3aa: CATTKQVNTEAFF; CDR3nt: TGTGCCACCACGAAGCAGGTCAACACTGAAGCTTTCTTT
j_gene: TRBJ2-2; len: 14; v_gene: TRBV7-9; d_gene: NA; abundance: NA; CDR3aa: CASSLSVRTGELFF; CDR3nt: TGTGCCAGCAGCCTTAGTGTGCGGACCGGGGAGCTGTTTTTT
j_gene: TRBJ1-5; len: 14; v_gene: TRBV18; d_gene: TRBD1; abundance: NA; CDR3aa: CASSPTGDAQPQHF; CDR3nt: TGTGCCAGCTCCCCCACAGGGGACGCTCAGCCCCAGCATTTT
j_gene: TRBJ2-2; len: 14; v_gene: TRBV4-2; d_gene: NA; abundance: NA; CDR3aa: CASSQGRSTGELFF; CDR3nt: TGTGCCAGCAGCCAAGGCCGGAGCACCGGGGAGCTGTTTTTT
j_gene: TRBJ1-4; len: 15; v_gene: TRBV5-4; d_gene: NA; abundance: NA; CDR3aa: CASSLIDSTNEKLFF; CDR3nt: TGTGCCAGCAGCCTAATCGACTCAACTAATGAAAAACTGTTTTTT
j_gene: TRBJ1-2; len: 13; v_gene: TRBV11-2; d_gene: NA; abundance: NA; CDR3aa: CASSQQVDYGYTF; CDR3nt: TGTGCCAGCAGCCAACAGGTAGACTATGGCTACACCTTC
j_gene: TRBJ2-4; len: 13; v_gene: TRBV7-2; d_gene: NA; abundance: NA; CDR3aa: CASSLAGVDIQYF; CDR3nt: TGTGCCAGCAGCTTAGCAGGAGTGGACATTCAGTACTTC
j_gene: TRBJ2-2; len: 17; v_gene: TRBV19; d_gene: TRBD1; abundance: NA; CDR3aa: CASIPGQRGSSSGELFF; CDR3nt: TGTGCCAGTATACCGGGACAGAGGGGTAGTAGCTCCGGGGAGCTGTTTTTT
j_gene: TRBJ2-2; len: 13; v_gene: TRBV19; d_gene: NA; abundance: NA; CDR3aa: CASSIRQTGELFF; CDR3nt: TGTGCCAGTAGTATCCGACAGACCGGGGAGCTGTTTTTT
j_gene: TRBJ1-2; len: 15; v_gene: TRBV27; d_gene: NA; abundance: NA; CDR3aa: CASSLLGGIGDGYTF; CDR3nt: TGTGCCAGCAGTTTACTTGGTGGGATCGGGGATGGCTACACCTTC
j_gene: TRBJ2-7; len: 15; v_gene: TRBV5-1; d_gene: TRBD1; abundance: NA; CDR3aa: CASSATGGGGYEQYF; CDR3nt: TGCGCCAGCAGCGCCACAGGGGGCGGGGGCTACGAGCAGTACTTC
j_gene: TRBJ1-1; len: 10; v_gene: TRBV20-1; d_gene: NA; abundance: NA; CDR3aa: CSATDTEAFF; CDR3nt: TGCAGTGCGACTGACACTGAAGCTTTCTTT
j_gene: TRBJ2-1; len: 14; v_gene: TRBV10-1; d_gene: NA; abundance: NA; CDR3aa: CASSGQGSDNEQFF; CDR3nt: TGCGCCAGCAGTGGTCAGGGAAGTGATAATGAGCAGTTCTTC
j_gene: TRBJ1-1; len: 15; v_gene: TRBV7-2; d_gene: TRBD1; abundance: NA; CDR3aa: CASSLDGQAGAEAFF; CDR3nt: TGTGCCAGCAGCTTAGACGGACAGGCAGGCGCTGAAGCTTTCTTT
j_gene: TRBJ2-7; len: 12; v_gene: TRBV9; d_gene: TRBD1; abundance: NA; CDR3aa: CASSATGGGQYF; CDR3nt: TGTGCCAGCAGCGCGACAGGGGGCGGGCAGTACTTC
j_gene: TRBJ2-3; len: 14; v_gene: TRBV9; d_gene: TRBD2; abundance: NA; CDR3aa: CASSPSGKADTQYF; CDR3nt: TGTGCCAGCAGCCCCAGCGGGAAAGCAGATACGCAGTATTTT
j_gene: TRBJ1-1; len: 13; v_gene: TRBV28; d_gene: NA; abundance: NA; CDR3aa: CASIAPGGTEAFF; CDR3nt: TGTGCCAGCATTGCCCCGGGGGGCACTGAAGCTTTCTTT
j_gene: TRBJ1-3; len: 14; v_gene: TRBV7-6; d_gene: NA; abundance: NA; CDR3aa: CASSQSQGFDTIYF; CDR3nt: TGTGCCAGCAGCCAATCACAGGGATTCGACACCATATATTTT
j_gene: TRBJ1-1; len: 15; v_gene: TRBV7-2; d_gene: NA; abundance: NA; CDR3aa: CASSLADRWNTEAFF; CDR3nt: TGTGCCAGCAGCTTAGCAGACAGATGGAACACTGAAGCTTTCTTT
j_gene: TRBJ2-4; len: 15; v_gene: TRBV28; d_gene: TRBD2; abundance: NA; CDR3aa: CASSLGLAGADIQYF; CDR3nt: TGTGCCAGCAGTTTGGGACTAGCGGGAGCGGACATTCAGTACTTC
j_gene: TRBJ2-1; len: 12; v_gene: TRBV6-1; d_gene: TRBD2; abundance: NA; CDR3aa: CASSVAGLGTFF; CDR3nt: TGTGCCAGCAGTGTAGCGGGGCTCGGGACATTCTTC
j_gene: TRBJ2-5; len: 16; v_gene: TRBV2; d_gene: TRBD2; abundance: NA; CDR3aa: CASRAGRLAGQETQYF; CDR3nt: TGTGCCAGCAGAGCCGGGAGGCTAGCGGGGCAAGAGACCCAGTACTTC
j_gene: TRBJ2-7; len: 15; v_gene: TRBV6-1; d_gene: TRBD1; abundance: NA; CDR3aa: CASREGEQGSYEQYF; CDR3nt: TGTGCCAGCAGGGAAGGGGAACAGGGGTCCTACGAGCAGTACTTC
j_gene: TRBJ2-1; len: 13; v_gene: TRBV5-1; d_gene: TRBD2; abundance: once; CDR3aa: CASSPGGYNEQFF; CDR3nt: TGCGCCAGCAGCCCGGGAGGCTACAATGAGCAGTTCTTC
j_gene: TRBJ1-3; len: 15; v_gene: TRBV12-5; d_gene: NA; abundance: once; CDR3aa: CASGPGVRSGNTIYF; CDR3nt: TGTGCTAGTGGACCCGGGGTCCGTTCTGGAAACACCATATATTTT
j_gene: TRBJ2-7; len: 14; v_gene: TRBV6-1; d_gene: NA; abundance: NA; CDR3aa: CASSELGLPYEQYF; CDR3nt: TGTGCCAGCAGTGAATTGGGCCTCCCCTACGAGCAGTACTTC
j_gene: TRBJ2-1; len: 16; v_gene: TRBV11-2; d_gene: TRBD2; abundance: NA; CDR3aa: CASSLTGTSAHNEQFF; CDR3nt: TGTGCCAGCAGCCTGACCGGGACTAGCGCCCACAATGAGCAGTTCTTC
j_gene: TRBJ1-2; len: 18; v_gene: TRBV2; d_gene: NA; abundance: NA; CDR3aa: CASSERGGLLALNYGYTF; CDR3nt: TGTGCCAGCAGTGAAAGGGGTGGCCTTCTCGCCCTTAACTATGGCTACACCTTC
j_gene: TRBJ2-1; len: 14; v_gene: TRBV2; d_gene: NA; abundance: NA; CDR3aa: CASTIPGSNNEQFF; CDR3nt: TGTGCCAGCACGATTCCGGGGAGTAACAATGAGCAGTTCTTC
j_gene: TRBJ1-1; len: 14; v_gene: TRBV7-6; d_gene: NA; abundance: NA; CDR3aa: CASSSSGGRTEAFF; CDR3nt: TGTGCCAGCAGCTCCTCGGGGGGGCGCACTGAAGCTTTCTTT
j_gene: TRBJ2-7; len: 14; v_gene: TRBV5-1; d_gene: NA; abundance: once; CDR3aa: CASSLADSSYEQYF; CDR3nt: TGCGCCAGCAGCTTGGCCGACAGCTCCTACGAGCAGTACTTC
j_gene: TRBJ1-5; len: 12; v_gene: TRBV19; d_gene: TRBD1; abundance: NA; CDR3aa: CASSTYRGAQHF; CDR3nt: TGTGCCAGTAGTACCTACAGGGGGGCCCAGCATTTT
j_gene: TRBJ2-1; len: 15; v_gene: TRBV9; d_gene: NA; abundance: NA; CDR3aa: CASSVEPSSYNEQFF; CDR3nt: TGTGCCAGCAGCGTAGAACCGAGCTCCTACAATGAGCAGTTCTTC
j_gene: TRBJ2-1; len: 11; v_gene: TRBV30; d_gene: NA; abundance: once; CDR3aa: CAWSVREEQFF; CDR3nt: TGTGCCTGGAGTGTACGGGAAGAGCAGTTCTTC
j_gene: TRBJ2-1; len: 14; v_gene: TRBV7-2; d_gene: NA; abundance: NA; CDR3aa: CASSWDGLFNEQFF; CDR3nt: TGTGCCAGCAGCTGGGACGGACTATTCAATGAGCAGTTCTTC
j_gene: TRBJ1-1; len: 13; v_gene: TRBV7-6; d_gene: TRBD1; abundance: NA; CDR3aa: CASSLWTGTEAFF; CDR3nt: TGTGCCAGCAGCCTTTGGACAGGGACCGAAGCTTTCTTT
j_gene: TRBJ1-2; len: 17; v_gene: TRBV27; d_gene: TRBD1; abundance: NA; CDR3aa: CASSAAEETGKRGGYTF; CDR3nt: TGTGCCAGCAGTGCGGCCGAGGAGACAGGGAAAAGAGGGGGCTACACCTTC